This T cell receptor beta chain was documented in a study of T cell repertoires in cytomegalovirus infection. As for the study in general: TCR beta signatures that were public indicated CMV infection and matching HLA type.

This CDR3 spans 12 amino acids. V was trimmed by 4 bases and J by 7 bases, leaving 11 bases between them. TCRdb used MiXCR to reprocess the reads, holding one entry per CDR3 protein. The table shows almost 500,000 distinct CDR3 sequences, with around 11% occurring only once. Remarks on this clonotype: Its antigen is unknown.

The study, taken as a whole, reports: People with CMV and the relevant HLA were identified by cumulative public TCR beta family frequency.

This chain uses TRBV12-3 or TRBV12-4 with TRBJ2-7; D uncertain. The material sequenced was PBMCs. This TCR was sampled from a human donor in good health (CMV status not recorded). Some clones in this sample may be carry-over from other donors' samples. Written as DNA, the CDR3 is TGTGCCAGCAGTTCCCCCCCCAGAGAGCAGTACTTC. It yields the protein CASSSPPREQYF.